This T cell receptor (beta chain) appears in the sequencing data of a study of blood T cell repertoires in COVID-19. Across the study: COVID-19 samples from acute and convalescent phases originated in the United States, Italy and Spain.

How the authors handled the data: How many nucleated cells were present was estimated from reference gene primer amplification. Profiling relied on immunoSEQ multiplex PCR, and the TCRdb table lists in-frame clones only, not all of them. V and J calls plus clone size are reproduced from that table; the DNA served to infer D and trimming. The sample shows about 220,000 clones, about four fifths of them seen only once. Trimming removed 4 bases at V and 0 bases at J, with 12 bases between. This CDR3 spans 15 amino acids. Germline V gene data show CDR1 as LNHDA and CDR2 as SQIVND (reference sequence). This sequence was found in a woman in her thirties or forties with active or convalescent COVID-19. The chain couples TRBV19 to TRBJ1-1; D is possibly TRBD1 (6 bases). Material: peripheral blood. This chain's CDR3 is CASSNGQKMNTEAFF. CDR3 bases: TGTGCCAGTAGTAATGGACAGAAAATGAACACTGAAGCTTTCTTT.